The 9 T cell receptor beta chains reported below all come from one sample, sequenced in a study of CD8 T cells in Susac syndrome (dated by TCRdb to between 2018 and 2021). Library generation was performed with the immunoSEQ multiplex PCR assay. RNA was extracted using the RNeasy kit, and about 0.5 to 1 ug of the RNA was reverse transcribed with random hexamers. TCRdb reprocessing: public reads trimmed at Q25 with fastp, clones called with MiXCR, in-frame beta chains kept. Identical CDR3 protein sequences are pooled into one entry, listed with their most common genes and DNA. The sample profile shows roughly 200,000 distinct CDR3 sequences; about 95% of them were found once. The ten largest clonotypes hold approximately 0.1% of the sample. Sequencing was carried out using CD4+ T cells from PBMCs. Receptor source: a human donor in good health.

The genes are TRBV4-3 and TRBJ2-3; 11 bases fit TRBD2. Germline assignment: CDR1 LGHNA and CDR2 YSLEER. There are 16 residues in the CDR3. V gave up 3 bases and J gave up 2 bases; unmatched junction bases: 4. The DNA for the CDR3 is TGCGCCAGCAGCCAGGCGGGACTAGCGGACACAGATACGCAGTATTTT. Its protein is CASSQAGLADTDTQYF.

The chain links TRBV27 to TRBJ2-7; TRBD2 aligns across 15 bases. Germline trimming cut 0 bases from V and 2 bases from J; bases unmatched to any gene: 5. Per the germline V gene, CDR1 is MNHEY and CDR2 is SMNVEV (reference sequence). The CDR3 sequence is 18 residues long. The CDR3 reads CASSLSPGLAGGTYEQYF. In DNA form, the CDR3 reads TGTGCCAGCAGTTTATCCCCCGGACTAGCGGGAGGGACCTACGAGCAGTACTTC.

The rearrangement joins TRBV30 to TRBJ2-7; TRBD1 might be the D (6 bases). Germline V gene lookup returns CDR1 GTSNPN and CDR2 SVGIG (reference sequence). Trimming stripped 1 base from V and 2 bases from J, with 21 bases between. The CDR3 has 17 amino acids. CDR3 sequence (DNA): TGTGCCTGGAGTGACCCGTTAACAGGGAGAATCACCTACGAGCAGTACTTC. Translated, it gives CAWSDPLTGRITYEQYF. Combining the CDR3 with reference TRBV30 and TRBJ2-7 gives the whole variable domain SQTIHQWPATLVQPVGSPLSLECTVEGTSNPNLYWYRQAAGRGLQLLFYSVGIGQISSEVPQNLSASRPQDRQFILSSKKLLLSDSGFYLCAWSDPLTGRITYEQYFGPGTRLTVT.

The V gene is TRBV18, the J gene TRBJ2-1; no clear D gene. Trimming pared 4 bases from V and 0 bases from J, leaving 7 bases between. The CDR3 is made up of 14 amino acids. The V gene's germline CDR1 is KGHSH and CDR2 LQKENI. The CDR3 nucleotides are TGTGCCAGCTCACAGATGAGCTCCTACAATGAGCAGTTCTTC. Its translation: CASSQMSSYNEQFF.

The chain is built from TRBV3-1 and TRBJ2-3; 7 bases are a match to TRBD1. Trimming took 3 bases from V and 1 from J; bases not matched to a gene: 7. This CDR3 spans 16 amino acids. Germline CDR1 and CDR2: LGHDT and YNNKEL (reference sequence). Here the CDR3 DNA reads TGTGCCAGCAGCCACCCCAGGCAGGGGGGCACAGATACGCAGTATTTT. Translation: CASSHPRQGGTDTQYF.

V usage is TRBV12-3 or TRBV12-4 and J usage is TRBJ2-3, with TRBD2 matching over 9 bases. J was trimmed by 1 base and V by 5 bases; bases with no gene match: 7. There are 16 residues in the CDR3. This CDR3 reads CASSPGSGRRTDTQYF. CDR3 bases: TGTGCCAGCAGTCCCGGTAGCGGGAGACGCACAGATACGCAGTATTTT.

The CDR3 region has the DNA TGTGCCAGCAGTTGGGCGTTGCGGGACAGCCACAATGAGCAGTTCTTC. Translating it yields CASSWALRDSHNEQFF. The rearrangement links TRBV7-9 to TRBJ2-1; D is possibly TRBD1 (7 bases). The length of the CDR3 is 16 residues. Germline V gene data show CDR1 as SEHNR and CDR2 as FQNEAQ (reference sequence). Trimming took 6 bases from V and 5 from J, leaving 20 bases between them.

The rearrangement links TRBV20-1 to TRBJ2-7; 10 positions match TRBD2. Per the germline V gene, CDR1 is DFQATT and CDR2 is SNEGSKA (reference sequence). CDR3 length: 13 amino acids. J lost 3 bases, V lost 6 bases, and 5 bases had no gene match. The CDR3 here is CSARTSGVYEQYF. In nucleotides, the CDR3 is TGCAGTGCAAGGACTAGCGGAGTCTACGAGCAGTACTTC.

This chain links TRBV29-1 with TRBJ2-1, with 8 bases matching TRBD2. The germline CDR1 and CDR2 sequences are SQVTM and ANQGSEA. J was trimmed by 7 bases and V by 4 bases; bases with no gene match: 9. CDR3 length equals 14 residues. CDR3 sequence (DNA): TGCAGCGTTGGGCGAGCGGGAGTCCAGAATGAGCAGTTCTTC. It yields the protein CSVGRAGVQNEQFF.